The present T cell receptor beta chain was sequenced within a study of regulatory T cells in long-lasting Graves disease. Study-wide context: Newly diagnosed Graves' patients had under 3 months of antithyroid drugs. General study findings and limits: Repertoires from persistent disease leaned toward TRBV28, TRBJ1-2 and TRBJ2-5.

This clonotype was detected many times. Its specificity is unknown. Described time point: newly diagnosed GD, antithyroid drugs for less than 3 months. Scientists built the TCR library using RNA that was extracted from PBMCs. The V gene's germline CDR1 is MNHEY and CDR2 SMNVEV (reference sequence). This CDR3 contains 11 residues. V lost 7 bases, J lost 5 bases, and 7 bases lay in between. Combining iRepertoire HTBI primers with Arm-PCR of CDR3 regions, the authors built TCR beta libraries. Original handling: Identified across the samples were 60 to 70 TRBV segments and over twelve TRBJ segments. Each CDR3 protein is one row after TCRdb ran MiXCR on the multiplex PCR reads. What appears here as the V and J calls and clone size reflects TCRdb's work, not the paper's. This table has fewer than 650,000 distinct CDR3 sequences, around 16% appearing once. A further study also used this sample, focusing on T cells in Graves' hyperthyroidism and ophthalmopathy.

Sequencing used peripheral blood mononuclear cells (PBMCs), obtained at new diagnosis, from a patient treated with antithyroid drugs. This receptor was identified in a man between 18 and 35 years old with Graves disease. This chain uses TRBV27 with TRBJ2-3, with D maybe TRBD1 (5 bases). For the CDR3, the DNA is TGTGCCAGCAAGGGGATAGATACGCAGTATTTT. Its protein is CASKGIDTQYF.